The 13 T cell receptor beta chains reported below all come from one sample, sequenced in a study of blood T cells in healthy people across ages. Next came a second PCR, run for roughly 7 to 12 cycles, which used a sample-barcoded 5' primer along with a J-beta primer mix. TCRdb analysed the 5' RACE reads with MiXCR anew, one entry per CDR3 protein. The data show roughly 1,700,000 distinct CDR3 sequences, 28% seen once. The sequencing sample was made of blood. Receptors originate from a woman in her 30s in good health.

This clonotype was detected ten times or more. This chain links TRBV7-9 with TRBJ2-1, with D possibly matching TRBD2 (6 bases). The germline V and J ends were trimmed by 3 bases and 8 bases, with 17 bases remaining between them. The germline gives CDR1 SEHNR, CDR2 FQNEAQ (reference sequence). The CDR3 is made up of 15 amino acids. The CDR3: CASSFRGGVGDEQFF. CDR3 sequence (DNA): TGTGCCAGCAGCTTTAGAGGCGGGGTCGGGGATGAGCAGTTCTTC.

The CDR3 bases are TGTGCCAGCAGTCCTACGACTAGGCACCTCACAGATACGCAGTATTTT. It is translated as CASSPTTRHLTDTQYF. This chain links TRBV12-3 or TRBV12-4 with TRBJ2-3; maybe TRBD2 (6 bases). The CDR3 length is 16 residues. V was pared by 5 bases and J by 2 bases, with 17 bases between.

This clonotype was detected only a few times. The CDR3 is CASRPAGVKETQYF. In nucleotides, the CDR3 is TGTGCCAGCAGACCAGCGGGAGTTAAAGAGACCCAGTACTTC. The chain uses TRBV7-2 and TRBJ2-5; TRBD2 agrees at 8 bases. CDR3 length: 14 residues. Germline V gene sequence: CDR1 SGHTA, CDR2 FQGNSA. V lost 6 bases to trimming and J lost 3 bases; unmatched junction nucleotides: 6.

This clonotype was seen a few times. A much larger clone is a single base away; this may be a read error. The chain employs TRBV20-1 and TRBJ2-1, with a possible D match to TRBD2 (5 bases). From germline, CDR1 is DFQATT and CDR2 SNEGSKA (reference sequence). The CDR3 consists of 14 residues. Trimming removed 5 bases from V and 3 bases from J, with 14 bases in between. The CDR3 sequence: CSAASSRYYNEQFF. In DNA, the CDR3 is TGCAGTGCTGCCTCTAGCAGGTACTACAATGAGCAGTTCTTC.

This clonotype has just a few counts. The chain employs TRBV5-1 and TRBJ1-1; no reliable D call. CDR1 and CDR2 from the germline V gene are SGHRS and YFSETQ. This CDR3 spans 13 amino acids. V lost 7 bases, J lost 1 base, and 11 bases lay in between. CDR3 residues: CASSTRENTEAFF. CDR3 nucleotide sequence: TGCGCCAGCTCGACCCGGGAGAACACTGAAGCTTTCTTT.

The chain employs TRBV3-1 and TRBJ2-7; D remains ambiguous. The CDR3 totals 13 residues. CDR1 and CDR2 (germline): LGHDT, YNNKEL (reference sequence). With 8 bases removed from V and 3 bases from J, the gap between germline ends came to 14 bases. The chain's CDR3 is CASGPDRNYEQYF. The CDR3 bases are TGTGCCAGCGGCCCTGATAGGAACTACGAGCAGTACTTC.

The J gene is TRBJ2-1, the V gene TRBV7-2; 9 positions agree with TRBD2. The CDR3 is 16 amino acids. Per germline, CDR1 SGHTA and CDR2 FQGNSA. Trimming cost V 1 base and J 6 bases; bases outside gene matches: 7. CDR3 region: CASSLGSGRLLNEQFF. The CDR3 nucleotides read TGTGCCAGCAGCTTAGGTAGCGGGAGACTACTCAATGAGCAGTTCTTC.

In its sample, this clonotype was seen a few times. The chain has TRBV6-1 and TRBJ2-7; 8 bases align to TRBD1. CDR3 length: 14 amino acids. V gave up 8 bases and J gave up 2 bases; unmatched junction bases: 8. Per germline, CDR1 MNHNS and CDR2 SASEGT. The CDR3 region has the DNA TGTGCCAGCGGACGACAGGGGAAACCCTACGAGCAGTACTTC. This encodes CASGRQGKPYEQYF.

In this sample, this clonotype turned up a few times. The rearrangement uses TRBV12-3 or TRBV12-4 and TRBJ2-2; the D gene is possibly TRBD1 (6 bases). V lost 7 bases to trimming and J lost 6 bases, with 6 bases between them. The CDR3 is made up of 11 amino acids. CDR3 coding DNA: TGTGCCAGCAACAGGGCCGGGGAGCTGTTTTTT. It is translated as CASNRAGELFF.

This clonotype has more than one count but fewer than ten. The chain couples TRBV4-1 to TRBJ1-2, with D possibly matching TRBD1 (6 bases). V was cut by 2 bases and J by 5 bases, with 15 bases left in between. The CDR3 is 15 amino acids. In germline, CDR1 is MGHRA, CDR2 YSYEKL. CDR3 nucleotide sequence: TGCGCCAGCAGCCAAACGGGGGGCCGTGGGTATGGCTACACCTTC. It is translated as CASSQTGGRGYGYTF.

J is TRBJ2-5 and V is TRBV11-1; 14 bases are a match to TRBD2. There are 16 residues in the CDR3. Germline V gives CDR1 SGHAT, CDR2 FQDESV (reference sequence). Unmatched junction bases numbered 12, after V lost 4 bases and J lost 11 bases. Here the CDR3 reads CASSSRLAGGRNEQYF. The CDR3 region has the DNA TGTGCCAGCAGCTCTCGACTAGCGGGGGGGCGGAATGAGCAGTACTTC.

The V and J genes are TRBV20-1 and TRBJ2-3, with 10 bases lining up with TRBD2. With V trimmed by 6 bases and J by 6 bases, 6 bases remained unmatched. This CDR3 is 13 amino acids long. Germline V gives CDR1 DFQATT, CDR2 SNEGSKA (reference sequence). The CDR3 DNA follows: TGCAGTGCCCTAAGCGGGGGGGCTGATACGCAGTATTTT. Translation: CSALSGGADTQYF.

Comments on this clonotype: An end of the junction does not agree with germline; a read error may underlie this. This chain links TRBV3-1 with TRBJ2-1; TRBD2 matches 12 bases. Germline CDR1 and CDR2: LGHDT and YNNKEL (reference sequence). CDR3 length: 17 amino acids. The CDR3 region is CVSSPNRLAGDRNEQFF. CDR3 in DNA: TGTGTCAGCAGCCCAAACCGACTAGCGGGAGATAGGAATGAGCAGTTCTTC.